This passage covers 19 T cell receptor beta chains from one sample sequenced in a study of early T cells in non-severe SARS-CoV-2 infection (dated by TCRdb to about 2021). Libraries were built with 5' RACE. Instrument on record: NextSeq 500. TCRdb reprocessed the public reads (quality trimming at Q25 with fastp, clone calling with MiXCR) and kept in-frame beta chains. Duplicate CDR3 protein sequences are folded into a single record with the most common DNA and genes. The sample data list tens of thousands of distinct CDR3 sequences, and roughly 9% of these were observed just once. 20% of the sample lies in the top ten. Sequencing used whole blood. Receptors originate from an adult who was a healthcare worker with PCR-confirmed SARS-CoV-2 infection or an uninfected control (not recorded which).

This clonotype occurred many times. The chain combines TRBV6-2 or TRBV6-3 with TRBJ1-1; D unresolved. The CDR3 has 12 amino acids. Trimming cost V 6 bases and J 8 bases, with 13 bases left between them. The V gene's germline CDR1 is MNHEY and CDR2 SVGEGT. CDR3 bases: TGTGCCAGCAGAAGGCACATGACAGAAGCTTTCTTT. Translating gives CASRRHMTEAFF.

In this sample, this clonotype turned up a few times. This chain uses TRBV6-1 with TRBJ2-1, with a weak D call TRBD1 (5 bases). The V end was cut by 6 bases, the J end by 10 bases, with 13 bases between. The CDR3 length is 12 residues. Per the germline V gene, CDR1 is MNHNS and CDR2 is SASEGT. CDR3: CASRLAGQEQFF. The CDR3 coding sequence is TGTGCCAGCAGGTTAGCAGGGCAAGAGCAGTTCTTC.

The chain joins TRBV7-2 to TRBJ1-2; D remains ambiguous. The CDR3 is 15 amino acids. Germline-derived CDR1 and CDR2 are SGHTA and FQGNSA. V shed 1 base and J shed 2 bases, with 11 bases lying between them. The CDR3 DNA reads TGTGCCAGCAGCTTAGGCTTAGGTTGGAACTATGGCTACACCTTC. The encoded protein is CASSLGLGWNYGYTF. Looking up the rest from reference TRBV7-2 and TRBJ1-2 gives the full variable domain: GAGVSQSPSNKVTEKGKDVELRCDPISGHTALYWYRQSLGQGLEFLIYFQGNSAPDKSGLPSDRFSAERTGGSVSTLTIQRTQQEDSAVYLCASSLGLGWNYGYTFGSGTRLTVV.

This clonotype was seen at least ten times. The rearrangement uses TRBV12-3 or TRBV12-4 and TRBJ2-2, with 13 nucleotides matching TRBD2. Trimming took 6 bases from V and 1 from J; bases not matched to a gene: 11. This CDR3 comprises 19 residues. CDR3 region: CASSTYSGLAGENTGELFF. The CDR3, as DNA: TGTGCCAGCAGCACTTACTCAGGACTAGCGGGGGAGAACACCGGGGAGCTGTTTTTT.

This clonotype was observed at least ten times. The chain has TRBV30 and TRBJ1-1; maybe TRBD1 (5 bases). Germline CDR1 is GTSNPN and CDR2 is SVGIG (reference sequence). The CDR3 consists of 12 residues. Trimming removed 4 bases at V and 4 bases at J, with 10 bases between. CDR3 residues: CAWTFGGTEAFF. The DNA of the CDR3 is TGTGCCTGGACCTTTGGGGGCACTGAAGCTTTCTTT.

This clonotype came up many times. V and J are TRBV10-3 and TRBJ1-1; tentative D call: TRBD1 (6 bases). V lost 3 bases and J lost 3, with 14 bases in between. CDR1 is ENHRY and CDR2 is SYGVKD in the germline V gene. This CDR3 has 15 amino acids. The CDR3: CAISEFPGVDTEAFF. In DNA, the CDR3 is TGTGCCATCAGTGAATTTCCAGGGGTGGACACTGAAGCTTTCTTT.

This clonotype came up many times. In DNA, the CDR3 is TGTGCCAGCAGCCGAACGGCGGGGGATACGCAGTATTTT. This translates into CASSRTAGDTQYF. This chain links TRBV4-2 with TRBJ2-3, with a tentative D call TRBD2 (6 bases). Germline values: CDR1 LGHNA, CDR2 YNFKEQ. V lost 4 bases and J lost 6, with 11 bases in between. CDR3 length: 13 residues.

The chain combines TRBV13 with TRBJ2-6; no reliable D call. CDR1 and CDR2 from the germline V gene are PRHDT and FYEKMQ (reference sequence). Trimming shortened V by 5 bases and J by 4 bases, and 15 bases separated the two germline ends. This CDR3 contains 16 residues. The CDR3 nucleotides read TGTGCCAGCAGCCCCTACTTATCCCCCGGGGCCAACGTCCTGACTTTC. It is translated as CASSPYLSPGANVLTF. Combining the CDR3 with reference TRBV13 and TRBJ2-6 gives the whole variable domain AAGVIQSPRHLIKEKRETATLKCYPIPRHDTVYWYQQGPGQDPQFLISFYEKMQSDKGSIPDRFSAQQFSDYHSELNMSSLELGDSALYFCASSPYLSPGANVLTFGAGSRLTVL.

This clonotype was seen ten or more times. The CDR3 loop is CASTRNPGPNEQFF. The DNA of the CDR3 is TGTGCCAGCACTCGAAATCCTGGTCCCAATGAGCAGTTCTTC. The rearrangement joins TRBV12-3 or TRBV12-4 to TRBJ2-1; D unresolved. V was clipped by 7 bases and J by 6 bases, with 16 bases between them. The CDR3 consists of 14 residues.

The chain has TRBV10-2 and TRBJ2-5; D tentatively reads TRBD1 or TRBD2 (5 bases each). The CDR3 consists of 14 residues. The V gene's germline CDR1 is WSHSY and CDR2 SAAADI. Deletions cut 9 bases from V and 0 bases from J, with 14 bases between. In DNA, the CDR3 is TGCGCCAGTGCTAGTGGGACGTACCAAGAGACCCAGTACTTC. Amino acid sequence: CASASGTYQETQYF.

This clonotype appeared a few times. This rearrangement joins TRBV4-2 to TRBJ1-6; D might be TRBD1 (5 bases). Between the trimmed V and J ends, which lost 4 bases and 9 bases, there was a span of 19 bases. The V gene's germline CDR1 is LGHNA and CDR2 YNFKEQ. This CDR3 has 16 amino acids. CDR3 region: CASSPSPPGAGSPLHF. The CDR3 bases are TGTGCCAGCAGCCCTTCGCCCCCTGGGGCGGGTTCACCCCTCCACTTT.

CDR3 protein: CASGAGGAGVSYEQYF. In DNA, the CDR3 is TGCGCCAGCGGAGCAGGGGGAGCGGGGGTCTCCTACGAGCAGTACTTC. The genes are TRBV5-1 and TRBJ2-7; maybe TRBD2 (8 bases). CDR1 is SGHRS, CDR2 YFSETQ, per germline. The V and J ends lost 7 bases and 0 bases respectively, with 20 bases between them. This CDR3 is 16 amino acids long.

In this sample, this clonotype turned up a few times. This sequence joins TRBV5-6 and TRBJ2-7; D uncertain. Trimming stripped 2 bases from V and 1 base from J, with 13 bases between. Germline loops: CDR1 SGHDT, CDR2 YYEEEE. This CDR3 comprises 15 residues. CDR3 loop: CASSFGQIGSYEQYF. CDR3 sequence (DNA): TGTGCCAGCAGCTTTGGGCAGATCGGATCCTACGAGCAGTACTTC.

The CDR3 is CASSQLGGSANYGYTF. Here the CDR3 DNA reads TGTGCCAGCAGCCAATTGGGGGGATCCGCTAACTATGGCTACACCTTC. The chain couples TRBV3-1 to TRBJ1-2; perhaps TRBD1 as D (5 bases). The CDR3 is made up of 16 amino acids. Germline V gene sequence: CDR1 LGHDT, CDR2 YNNKEL (reference sequence). Deletions cut 2 bases from V and 0 bases from J, with 13 bases between.

This clonotype appeared many times. This chain uses TRBV12-3 or TRBV12-4 with TRBJ1-3, with D maybe TRBD1 (5 bases). V gave up 3 bases and J gave up 7 bases, with 13 bases separating them. There are 14 residues in the CDR3. In nucleotides, the CDR3 is TGTGCCAGCAGTTTGACAAGAAAGGGGAACACCATATATTTT. Amino acid sequence: CASSLTRKGNTIYF.

In its sample, this clonotype was seen a few times. The chain recombines TRBV7-3 with TRBJ2-2; possibly TRBD1 for D (5 bases). Looked up from germline, CDR1 is SGHTA and CDR2 is FQGTGA. The CDR3 sequence is 14 residues long. V was clipped by 8 bases and J by 4 bases, with 14 bases between them. CDR3 in amino acids: CASGTQGLTGELFF. The CDR3 region has the DNA TGTGCCAGCGGTACTCAGGGTCTCACCGGGGAGCTGTTTTTT.

In this sample, this clonotype turned up many times. The chain is built from TRBV3-1 and TRBJ2-7; D is perhaps TRBD2 (6 bases). The CDR3 has 14 residues. Germline V gene sequence: CDR1 LGHDT, CDR2 YNNKEL (reference sequence). Trimming removed 0 bases at V and 7 bases at J, with 13 bases between. CDR3 in amino acids: CASSQDGTSGEQYF. CDR3 nucleotides: TGTGCCAGCAGCCAAGATGGTACGAGCGGGGAGCAGTACTTC.

The table lists this clonotype with a few counts. The chain links TRBV19 to TRBJ2-7, with TRBD1 matching over 7 bases. Germline trimming cut 7 bases from V and 0 bases from J; bases unmatched to any gene: 3. The germline gives CDR1 LNHDA, CDR2 SQIVND (reference sequence). The CDR3 runs to 13 residues. Written as DNA, the CDR3 is TGTGCCAGTAAGGACAGGAGCTCCTACGAGCAGTACTTC. Amino acid sequence: CASKDRSSYEQYF.

The rearrangement uses TRBV20-1 and TRBJ1-1; no clear D. V shed 3 bases and J shed 3 bases, with 5 bases lying between them. CDR3 length: 11 residues. Looked up from germline, CDR1 is DFQATT and CDR2 is SNEGSKA (reference sequence). CDR3 nucleotides: TGCAGTGCTAGTCTGCACACTGAAGCTTTCTTT. Translated, it gives CSASLHTEAFF.